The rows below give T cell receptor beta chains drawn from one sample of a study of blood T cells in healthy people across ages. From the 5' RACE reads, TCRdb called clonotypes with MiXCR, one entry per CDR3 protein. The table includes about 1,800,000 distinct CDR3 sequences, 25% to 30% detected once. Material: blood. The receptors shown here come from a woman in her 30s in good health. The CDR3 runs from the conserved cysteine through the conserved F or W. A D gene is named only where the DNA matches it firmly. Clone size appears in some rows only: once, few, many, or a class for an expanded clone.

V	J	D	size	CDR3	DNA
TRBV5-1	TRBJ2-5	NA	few	CASSFRQEETQYF	TGCGCCAGCAGCTTCAGACAGGAAGAGACCCAGTACTTC
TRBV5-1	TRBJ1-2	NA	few	CASSFDGEATF	TGCGCCAGCAGCTTCGACGGGGAAGCCACCTTC
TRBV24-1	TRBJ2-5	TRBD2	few	CATSDLKREGFDQETQYF	TGTGCCACCAGTGATTTGAAGCGGGAGGGCTTTGATCAAGAGACCCAGTACTTC
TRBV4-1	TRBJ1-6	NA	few	CASSTTGSSPLHF	TGCGCCAGCAGCACTACAGGTTCTTCACCCCTCCACTTT
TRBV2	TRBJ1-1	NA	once	CASSEVEAFF	TGTGCCAGCAGTGAAGTTGAAGCTTTCTTT
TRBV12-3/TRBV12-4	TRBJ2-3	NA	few	CASIPGLRATDTQYF	TGTGCCAGCATCCCCGGACTCCGGGCCACAGATACGCAGTATTTT
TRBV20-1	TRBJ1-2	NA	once	CSARPPEGVYAGGYTF	TGCAGTGCTAGACCCCCGGAGGGAGTTTACGCTGGTGGCTACACCTTC
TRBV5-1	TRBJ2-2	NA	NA	CASSSQGNGELFF	TGCGCCAGCAGCTCGCAGGGGAACGGGGAGCTGTTTTTT
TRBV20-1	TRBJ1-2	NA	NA	CSARVRNRNYGYTF	TGCAGTGCTAGAGTTAGGAACAGGAACTATGGCTACACCTTC
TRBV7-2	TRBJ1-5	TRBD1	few	CASSRVSQGANQPQHF	TGTGCCAGCAGCCGCGTTTCACAGGGGGCGAATCAGCCCCAGCATTTT
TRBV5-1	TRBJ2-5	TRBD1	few	CASRRGQEGTQYF	TGCGCCAGCAGGAGGGGACAGGAGGGGACCCAGTACTTC
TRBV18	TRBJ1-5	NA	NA	CASSPRTVRGRDDQPQHF	TGTGCCAGCTCACCGAGGACAGTCAGGGGCAGGGACGATCAGCCCCAGCATTTT
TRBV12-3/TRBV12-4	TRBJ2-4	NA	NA	CASSPIAEPYGQYF	TGTGCCAGCAGTCCCATAGCGGAGCCCTACGGGCAGTACTTC
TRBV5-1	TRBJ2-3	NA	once	CASSKSGITDTQYF	TGCGCCAGCAGCAAGTCAGGTATAACAGATACGCAGTATTTT